The text below deals with one T cell receptor beta chain. Its specificity is unknown. V lost 5 bases to trimming and J lost 6 bases, with 13 bases between them. The CDR3 is 14 amino acids. CDR1 is SGHTA, CDR2 FQGNSA, per germline. TCRdb called the 5' RACE reads again in MiXCR, with one record for every CDR3 protein. The table records 500,000 to 650,000 distinct CDR3 sequences, under 8.5% of them present only once. This entry is derived from a study of identical twins. Regarding the study as a whole: Conclusions were based on cross-sectional statistical analysis, without following the same donors. Insertions ran lower in abundant cord blood beta clonotypes, though not in memory repertoires.

These data are also associated with another study on yellow fever vaccine responses in identical twins.

The sequencing input was PBMCs. The source is a woman between 18 and 29 years old in good health. The chain joins TRBV7-2 to TRBJ2-2; D is unclear. CDR3 coding DNA: TGTGCCAGCAGCACCACCTGGTATTCCGGGGAGCTGTTTTTT. Protein product: CASSTTWYSGELFF.